These T cell receptor beta chains were read from a single sample in a study of T cell responses to AZD1222 COVID-19 vaccine. Generated by immunoSEQ multiplex PCR, the TCRdb table keeps only in-frame clones and is missing some. This table holds 100,000 to 150,000 clones, more than 85% found once. This specimen was peripheral blood, taken 28 days after the second AZD1222 dose. These receptors were obtained from an adult who received the AZD1222 COVID-19 vaccine. The CDR3 runs from the conserved cysteine through the conserved F or W. A D gene is named only where the DNA matches it firmly. Size tells how often a clone was seen (once, few, many) or the class of an expanded clone, and some rows leave it out.

D	V	J	size	CDR3	DNA
NA	TRBV19	TRBJ2-5	NA	CASSSRGGSQETQYF	TGTGCCAGTAGCTCTAGAGGGGGGTCCCAAGAGACCCAGTACTTC
TRBD1	TRBV5-1	TRBJ2-5	NA	CASTAGTGGFETQYF	TGCGCCAGCACTGCCGGGACAGGGGGCTTTGAGACCCAGTACTTC
NA	TRBV6-6	TRBJ2-5	many	CASSYSGGRETQYF	TGTGCCAGCAGTTACTCAGGGGGACGGGAGACCCAGTACTTC
NA	TRBV30	TRBJ1-6	NA	CAWRNRRESSPLHF	TGTGCCTGGCGAAACCGCAGGGAGTCATCACCCCTCCACTTT
NA	TRBV5-1	TRBJ2-7	once	CASSYTTLVYEQYF	TGCGCCAGCAGTTACACGACATTGGTCTACGAGCAGTACTTC
NA	TRBV6-1	TRBJ1-1	NA	CASSESGAGTEAFF	TGTGCCAGCAGTGAATCGGGGGCGGGCACTGAAGCTTTCTTT
NA	TRBV3-1/TRBV3-2	TRBJ1-4	once	CASSQEVGLLGGKLFF	TGTGCCAGCAGCCAAGAGGTGGGGCTCCTCGGTGGGAAACTGTTTTTT
NA	TRBV7-9	TRBJ1-4	NA	CASSLREYATNEKLFF	TGTGCCAGCAGCTTGAGGGAGTATGCAACTAATGAAAAACTGTTTTTT
TRBD1	TRBV28	TRBJ2-2	few	CASSRRTGYTGELFF	TGTGCCAGCAGCCGGAGGACAGGGTACACCGGGGAGCTGTTTTTT
TRBD1	TRBV5-1	TRBJ1-2	NA	CASSRQGFDYTF	TGCGCCAGCAGTCGACAGGGGTTCGACTACACCTTC
NA	TRBV21-1	TRBJ1-5	NA	CASSKVGHRLSNQPQHF	TGTGCCAGCAGCAAAGTCGGCCACAGGTTGAGCAATCAGCCCCAGCATTTT
NA	TRBV14	TRBJ2-7	NA	CASSQAGQPRGHEQYF	TGTGCCAGCAGCCAAGCCGGACAGCCCCGAGGACACGAGCAGTACTTC
NA	TRBV7-9	TRBJ1-1	NA	CASSLATGRATEAFF	TGTGCCAGCAGCTTAGCGACAGGACGGGCCACTGAAGCTTTCTTT
NA	TRBV5-1	TRBJ2-7	few	CASSLASYYEQYF	TGCGCCAGCAGCTTGGCCAGCTACTACGAGCAGTACTTC
TRBD2	TRBV27	TRBJ2-4	NA	CASSLSSGGADAAKNIQYF	TGTGCCAGCAGTTTATCTAGCGGGGGGGCCGATGCGGCCAAAAACATTCAGTACTTC
NA	TRBV2	TRBJ1-1	NA	CASSKRTDAEAFF	TGTGCCAGCAGTAAAAGGACGGATGCCGAAGCTTTCTTT
NA	TRBV9	TRBJ1-2	NA	CASSVGDKRNYGYTF	TGTGCCAGCAGCGTAGGGGACAAGAGGAACTATGGCTACACCTTC
NA	TRBV9	TRBJ2-2	NA	CASSEGPGHPEEELFF	TGTGCCAGCAGCGAGGGGCCGGGACACCCGGAGGAGGAGCTGTTTTTT
NA	TRBV9	TRBJ1-2	NA	CASSVDDDGYTF	TGTGCCAGCAGCGTAGATGACGATGGCTACACCTTC
NA	TRBV6-1	TRBJ1-5	NA	CASSEPGRPQHF	TGTGCCAGCAGTGAACCGGGGAGGCCCCAGCATTTT
NA	TRBV30	TRBJ1-5	NA	CAWSLINSNQPQHF	TGTGCCTGGAGTCTCATTAATAGCAATCAGCCCCAGCATTTT
NA	TRBV4-3	TRBJ2-2	once	CASSQELQGPGELFF	TGCGCCAGCAGCCAGGAACTTCAGGGCCCCGGGGAGCTGTTTTTT
TRBD1	TRBV18	TRBJ2-1	NA	CASSPQRQGAKNEQFF	TGTGCCAGCTCACCGCAAAGACAGGGGGCAAAGAATGAGCAGTTCTTC
TRBD2	TRBV9	TRBJ2-5	NA	CASGTSGAEETQYF	TGTGCCAGCGGGACTAGCGGGGCGGAAGAGACCCAGTACTTC